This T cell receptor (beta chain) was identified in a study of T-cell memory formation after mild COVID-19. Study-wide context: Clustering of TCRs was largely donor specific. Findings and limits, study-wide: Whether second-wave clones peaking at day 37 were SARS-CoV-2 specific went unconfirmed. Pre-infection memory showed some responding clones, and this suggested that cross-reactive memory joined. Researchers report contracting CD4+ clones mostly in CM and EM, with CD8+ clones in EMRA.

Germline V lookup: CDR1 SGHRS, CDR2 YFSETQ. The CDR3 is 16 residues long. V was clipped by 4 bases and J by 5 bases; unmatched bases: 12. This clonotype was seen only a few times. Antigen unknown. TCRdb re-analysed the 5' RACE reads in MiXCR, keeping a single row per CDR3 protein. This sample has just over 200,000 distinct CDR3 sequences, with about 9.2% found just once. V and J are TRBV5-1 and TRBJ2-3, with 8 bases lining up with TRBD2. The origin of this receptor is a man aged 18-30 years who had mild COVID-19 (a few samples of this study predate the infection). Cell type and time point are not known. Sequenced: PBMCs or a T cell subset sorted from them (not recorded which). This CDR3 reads CASSGGVAGGIDTQYF. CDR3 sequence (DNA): TGCGCCAGCAGCGGTGGTGTCGCGGGGGGTATAGATACGCAGTATTTT.